These 17 T cell receptor beta chains were all obtained from the same sample, sequenced in a study of T cell responses to AZD1222 COVID-19 vaccine. Assay used: immunoSEQ multiplex PCR; TCRdb lists only in-frame clones, some missing. This table holds just under 95,000 clones, about 88% found once. The sequences come from peripheral blood, collected on day 0 of AZD1222 vaccination. The receptor source for this set is an adult in good health.

The V gene is TRBV18, the J gene TRBJ1-1; 7 positions agree with TRBD1. Germline trimming cut 2 bases from V and 5 bases from J; bases unmatched to any gene: 5. The CDR3 is 14 residues long. The germline CDR1 and CDR2 sequences are KGHSH and LQKENI. The CDR3 nucleotides read TGTGCCAGCTCACCAATAGGGGGCAGGACTGAAGCTTTCTTT. Its protein is CASSPIGGRTEAFF.

The chain combines TRBV20-1 with TRBJ1-3, with D unresolved. The length of the CDR3 is 15 residues. V was cut by 3 bases and J by 0 bases, with 12 bases left in between. In germline, CDR1 is DFQATT, CDR2 SNEGSKA (reference sequence). Here the CDR3 reads CSASRTDTSGNTIYF. As DNA, the CDR3 is TGCAGTGCTAGTAGGACGGATACCTCTGGAAACACCATATATTTT.

The chain uses TRBV2 and TRBJ2-3; 10 bases agree with TRBD2. Germline-derived CDR1 and CDR2 are SNHLY and FYNNEI. The CDR3 sequence is 14 residues long. Unmatched junction bases numbered 7, after V lost 6 bases and J lost 7 bases. The CDR3 DNA reads TGTGCCAGCAGAAGCGGGGGGGCGCGATATACGCAGTATTTT. This codes for CASRSGGARYTQYF. Drawing the rest from reference TRBV2 and TRBJ2-3, the complete variable domain is EPEVTQTPSHQVTQMGQEVILRCVPISNHLYFYWYRQILGQKVEFLVSFYNNEISEKSEIFDDQFSVERPDGSNFTLKIRSTKLEDSAMYFCASRSGGARYTQYFGPGTRLTVL.

This sequence joins TRBV11-3 and TRBJ2-3; TRBD1 might be the D (5 bases). Trimming stripped 1 base from V and 0 bases from J, with 8 bases between. CDR1 and CDR2 from the germline V gene are SGHNT and YENEEA. This CDR3 has 15 amino acids. CDR3: CASSLGQTSTDTQYF. The CDR3 DNA follows: TGTGCCAGCAGCTTAGGACAGACAAGCACAGATACGCAGTATTTT.

The rearrangement uses TRBV9 and TRBJ2-5, with TRBD2 matching over 7 bases. The CDR3 loop spans 14 amino acids. Trimming took 3 bases from V and 3 from J; bases not matched to a gene: 5. Germline values: CDR1 SGDLS, CDR2 YYNGEE. The CDR3 spells CASSARLAEETQYF. For the CDR3, the DNA is TGTGCCAGCAGCGCCCGACTAGCTGAAGAGACCCAGTACTTC.

This chain connects TRBV6-1 to TRBJ1-5, with D possibly being TRBD1 (6 bases). Germline CDR1 reads MNHNS; CDR2 reads SASEGT. V lost 2 bases and J 7 bases, leaving 12 bases between the germline ends. The CDR3 sequence is 14 residues long. The CDR3, as DNA: TGTGCCAGCAGTGAATGGGGGGCGAGGCAGCCCCAGCATTTT. It codes for CASSEWGARQPQHF.

The chain is built from TRBV7-8 and TRBJ1-3; no reliable D call. CDR1 and CDR2 from the germline V gene are SGHVS and FQNEAQ. The CDR3 runs 14 residues. V was pared by 5 bases and J by 0 bases, with 8 bases between. The CDR3 region is CASSGRSSGNTIYF. The CDR3 DNA is TGTGCCAGCAGCGGACGGAGCTCTGGAAACACCATATATTTT.

J is TRBJ2-1 and V is TRBV7-3, with 9 positions matching TRBD2. This CDR3 contains 16 residues. The germline gives CDR1 SGHTA, CDR2 FQGTGA. Trimming took 7 bases from V and 3 from J; bases not matched to a gene: 10. CDR3 bases: TGTGCCAGCACCCAAGCGGGGGGCCCGGGCTACAATGAGCAGTTCTTC. Its translation: CASTQAGGPGYNEQFF. Full variable domain (remainder filled in from reference TRBV7-3 and TRBJ2-1): GAGVSQTPSNKVTEKGKYVELRCDPISGHTALYWYRQSLGQGPEFLIYFQGTGAADDSGLPNDRFFAVRPEGSVSTLKIQRTERGDSAVYLCASTQAGGPGYNEQFFGPGTRLTVL.

This rearrangement joins TRBV28 to TRBJ2-5, with 9 bases identical to TRBD1. Unmatched junction bases numbered 7, after V lost 6 bases and J lost 5 bases. Looked up from germline, CDR1 is MDHEN and CDR2 is SYDVKM. The CDR3 is made up of 14 amino acids. The CDR3 DNA sequence: TGTGCCAGCAGAGTACAGGGGGCGGGGGAGACCCAGTACTTC. Translating it yields CASRVQGAGETQYF.

The chain links TRBV4-1 to TRBJ1-3; D might be TRBD1 (5 bases). Germline V gene data show CDR1 as MGHRA and CDR2 as YSYEKL. The CDR3 contains 15 residues. V was pared by 0 bases and J by 4 bases, with 10 bases between. CDR3 coding DNA: TGCGCCAGCAGCCAAGAACGAGGGGTCGGAAACACCATATATTTT. Amino acids: CASSQERGVGNTIYF.

The V gene is TRBV11-3, the J gene TRBJ2-1; D ambiguous. This CDR3 is 15 amino acids long. Germline lookup yields CDR1 SGHNT and CDR2 YENEEA. Trimming shortened V by 0 bases and J by 7 bases, and 13 bases separated the two germline ends. CDR3 DNA sequence: TGTGCCAGCAGCTTAGATCCGGCTGGGATGAATGAGCAGTTCTTC. Amino acid sequence: CASSLDPAGMNEQFF.

The table lists this clone with a few counts. This sequence joins TRBV11-3 and TRBJ2-5; D might be TRBD1 (6 bases). Germline V gives CDR1 SGHNT, CDR2 YENEEA. Trimming removed 5 bases at V and 7 bases at J, with 14 bases between. The CDR3 sequence is 13 residues long. This chain's CDR3 is CASSRDRKGTQYF. The DNA for the CDR3 is TGTGCCAGCAGCCGAGACAGGAAAGGGACCCAGTACTTC.

This chain joins TRBV12-3 or TRBV12-4 and TRBJ1-1, with a tentative D call TRBD1 (6 bases). The length of the CDR3 is 13 residues. V shed 8 bases and J shed 4 bases, with 14 bases lying between them. Written as DNA, the CDR3 is TGTGCCAGCGGAGAGACAGGCGGCACTGAAGCTTTCTTT. Protein: CASGETGGTEAFF.

The chain uses TRBV7-9 and TRBJ2-5, with TRBD1 as a possible D gene (6 bases). Germline V lookup: CDR1 SEHNR, CDR2 FQNEAQ (reference sequence). Trimming removed 5 bases from V and 4 bases from J, with 17 bases in between. This CDR3 is 15 amino acids long. The CDR3 DNA reads as TGTGCCAGCAGCCAAATCACAGGGTTACTAGAGACCCAGTACTTC. It yields the protein CASSQITGLLETQYF.

V usage is TRBV5-6 and J usage is TRBJ1-2, with TRBD1 as a possible D gene (5 bases). The CDR3 has 14 residues. V lost 4 bases to trimming and J lost 6 bases, with 16 bases between them. Germline CDR1 reads SGHDT; CDR2 reads YYEEEE. CDR3 nucleotides: TGTGCCAGCAGCACCCAGGGTTTGGATAATGGCTACACCTTC. Residues: CASSTQGLDNGYTF.

The chain combines TRBV10-1 with TRBJ2-1; TRBD1 matches at 9 bases. V dropped 5 bases and J dropped 10; count of bases not matched to a gene: 12. The germline CDR1 and CDR2 sequences are WNHNN and SYGVQD (reference sequence). The CDR3 covers 15 residues. The CDR3, as DNA: TGCGCCAGCAGTCAGCCGGGACAGGGCCTTTTGGAGCAGTTCTTC. Residues: CASSQPGQGLLEQFF.

The chain combines TRBV6-2 or TRBV6-3 with TRBJ1-2, with 10 bases that match TRBD1. Germline CDR1 and CDR2: MNHEY and SVGEGT. The length of the CDR3 is 14 residues. J gave up 4 bases and V 4 bases, and 3 bases lay outside the gene matches. The CDR3: CASSFGDRGYGYTF. Here the CDR3 DNA reads TGTGCCAGCAGTTTCGGGGACAGGGGCTATGGCTACACCTTC.